The clone carrying this T cell receptor (beta chain) was seen many times. Its antigen remains unidentified. The TCRbeta library was prepared with unique molecular identifiers. TCRdb reprocessed the PCR reads with MiXCR, giving one entry per CDR3 protein. The sample carries 29,000 or so distinct CDR3 sequences, 5% to 7% recorded once. The sample is drawn from a study of T-cell reconstitution after alpha-beta-depleted transplantation in children. Whole-study findings and limits: Newly produced T cells mostly accounted for T-cell counts and diversity one year post-transplant. Reported findings indicate that, about two months after transplant, alpha-beta T cells came from several hundred expanded clones, which were derived from non-depleted graft cells. For some patients, TCRbeta diversity was high at day 60 because of recipient T cells and thymic progenitors that survived.

Sequences were derived from PBMCs, mostly from graft donor cells, sampled 180 days after TCRalphabeta/CD19-depleted stem cell transplant. This receptor was obtained from a male patient younger than 18 who had a stem cell transplant for acute myeloid leukemia, so the T cells may come from the graft donor.

The chain's CDR3 is CASSRLAGATDTQYF. CDR3 DNA: TGTGCCAGCAGCCGACTAGCGGGAGCAACAGATACGCAGTATTTT. V gene TRBV7-3 combines with J gene TRBJ2-3; 12 bases line up with TRBD2. This CDR3 is 15 amino acids long. Germline V lookup: CDR1 SGHTA, CDR2 FQGTGA. V trimming: 5 bases; J trimming: 3 bases; junction bases outside the gene matches: 3.